The clone carrying this T cell receptor beta chain showed up many times. Its antigen is unidentified. The data derive from a study of read filtering for tumor transcriptome and immune sequencing. Study results and caveats: Correlation between methods rose after single-read clonotypes were removed. Even smaller IR-seq throughput identified most shared clonotypes. About 81.9% of IR-seq clonotypes had a single read, yet these held 3.5% to 4.5% of reads.

This library used roughly 400 ng RNA and molecular barcoded adaptors spanning alpha/delta and beta/gamma chains. TCRdb re-analysed the reads in MiXCR, keeping a single row per CDR3 protein. The sample holds roughly 59,000 distinct CDR3 sequences, about 19% seen once. CDR3 size: 15 residues. J gave up 3 bases and V 7 bases, and 8 bases lay outside the gene matches. The rearrangement joins TRBV12-3 or TRBV12-4 to TRBJ1-5; 8 bases fit TRBD1. Source material: a population of CD138-negative cells sorted from bone marrow. The TCR was taken from a donor aged 40 or over with multiple myeloma. The CDR3 spells CASTSDRVDNQPQHF. The CDR3 DNA follows: TGTGCCAGCACCTCGGACAGGGTAGACAATCAGCCCCAGCATTTT.